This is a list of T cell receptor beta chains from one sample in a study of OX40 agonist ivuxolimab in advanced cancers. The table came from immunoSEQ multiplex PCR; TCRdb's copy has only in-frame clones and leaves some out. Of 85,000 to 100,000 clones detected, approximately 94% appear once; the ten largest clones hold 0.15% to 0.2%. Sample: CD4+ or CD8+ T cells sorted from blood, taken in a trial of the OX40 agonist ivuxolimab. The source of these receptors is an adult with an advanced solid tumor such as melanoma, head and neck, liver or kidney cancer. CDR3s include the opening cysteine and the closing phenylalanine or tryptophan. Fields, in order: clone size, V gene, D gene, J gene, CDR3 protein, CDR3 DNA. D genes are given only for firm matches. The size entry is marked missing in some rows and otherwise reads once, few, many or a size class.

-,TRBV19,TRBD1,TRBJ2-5,CASSTQGRETQYF,TGTGCCAGTAGCACACAGGGGCGAGAGACCCAGTACTTC
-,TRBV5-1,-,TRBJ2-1,CASSWRGGYNEQFF,TGCGCCAGCAGCTGGAGGGGTGGTTACAATGAGCAGTTCTTC
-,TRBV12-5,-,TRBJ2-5,CASGSRDNQETQYF,TGTGCTAGTGGTTCCCGGGACAACCAAGAGACCCAGTACTTC
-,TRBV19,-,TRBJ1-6,CASSRRGEHNSPLHF,TGTGCCAGTAGTAGGCGGGGCGAACATAATTCACCCCTCCACTTT
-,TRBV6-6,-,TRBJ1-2,CASSLMGPSTF,TGTGCCAGCAGCCTGATGGGACCGTCCACCTTC
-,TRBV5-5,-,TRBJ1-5,CASSLDGSNQPQHF,TGTGCCAGCAGCCTGGACGGTAGCAATCAGCCCCAGCATTTT
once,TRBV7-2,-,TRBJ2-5,CASSLVGETQYF,TGTGCCAGCAGCTTAGTCGGAGAGACCCAGTACTTC
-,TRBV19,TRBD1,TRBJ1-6,CASSLGRQGATYNSPLHF,TGTGCCAGTAGCCTGGGCAGACAGGGGGCGACCTATAATTCACCCCTCCACTTT
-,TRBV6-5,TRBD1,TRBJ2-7,CASSPAGGSYEQYF,TGTGCCAGCAGTCCGGCAGGGGGCTCCTACGAGCAGTACTTC
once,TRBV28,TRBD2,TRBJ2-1,CASSFGGSYNEQFF,TGTGCCAGCAGTTTTGGCGGGAGTTACAATGAGCAGTTCTTC
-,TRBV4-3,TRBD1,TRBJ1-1,CASSQEGGRDRGTEAFF,TGCGCCAGCAGCCAAGAGGGGGGTCGGGACAGGGGTACTGAAGCTTTCTTT
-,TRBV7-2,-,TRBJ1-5,CASSKDTSNQPQHF,TGTGCCAGCAGCAAGGACACCAGCAATCAGCCCCAGCATTTT
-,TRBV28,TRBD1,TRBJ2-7,CASSLLDRAREQYF,TGTGCCAGCAGTTTACTCGACAGGGCCAGGGAGCAGTACTTC
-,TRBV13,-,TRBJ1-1,CASSPLTPGRNTEAFF,TGTGCCAGCAGCCCTCTAACCCCCGGCAGGAACACTGAAGCTTTCTTT
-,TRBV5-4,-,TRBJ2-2,CASSLDPGGQGGELFF,TGTGCCAGCAGCTTGGACCCCGGGGGCCAAGGCGGGGAGCTGTTTTTT
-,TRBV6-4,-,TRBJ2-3,CASSDTQRGTDTQYF,TGTGCCAGCAGTGACACCCAGCGGGGCACAGATACGCAGTATTTT
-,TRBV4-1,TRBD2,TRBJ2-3,CASSQGAAAGGRTDTQYF,TGCGCCAGCAGCCAAGGAGCTGCAGCGGGGGGGCGCACAGATACGCAGTATTTT
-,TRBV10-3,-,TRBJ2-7,CAISESRYEQYF,TGTGCCATCAGTGAGTCTCGATACGAGCAGTACTTC
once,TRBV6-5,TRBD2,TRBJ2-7,CASSSGTKRREQYF,TGTGCCAGCAGTTCCGGGACTAAGAGGAGGGAGCAGTACTTC
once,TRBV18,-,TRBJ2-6,CASSPLVTAHVLTF,TGTGCCAGCTCACCCCTAGTAACGGCCCATGTCCTGACTTTC
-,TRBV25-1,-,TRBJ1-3,CASSDRRSGRTHNTIYF,TGTGCCAGCAGTGATCGTCGTTCCGGGCGGACCCATAACACCATATATTTT
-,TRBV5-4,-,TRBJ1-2,CASSTTLVGDYGYTF,TGTGCCAGCAGTACGACACTCGTGGGTGACTATGGCTACACCTTC
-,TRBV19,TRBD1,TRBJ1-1,CASSPPTGVNTEAFF,TGTGCCAGTAGTCCCCCGACAGGGGTGAACACTGAAGCTTTCTTT
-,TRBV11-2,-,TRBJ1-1,CASSGPSWGITEAFF,TGTGCCAGCAGCGGCCCCTCCTGGGGGATCACTGAAGCTTTCTTT
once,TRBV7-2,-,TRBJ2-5,CASSFFGGRETQYF,TGTGCCAGCAGCTTCTTTGGGGGGAGGGAGACCCAGTACTTC
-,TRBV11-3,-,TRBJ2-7,CASSVGGQTPYEQYF,TGTGCCAGCAGCGTCGGGGGACAGACCCCCTACGAGCAGTACTTC
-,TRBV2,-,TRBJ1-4,CAGKLHGEKLFF,TGTGCCGGCAAGCTCCATGGTGAAAAACTGTTTTTT
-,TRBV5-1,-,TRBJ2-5,CASKNQGGVETQYF,TGCGCCAGCAAAAATCAGGGTGGAGTTGAGACCCAGTACTTC
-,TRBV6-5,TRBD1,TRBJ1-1,CASSYSAGQGSAFF,TGTGCCAGCAGTTACTCGGCGGGACAGGGATCAGCTTTCTTT
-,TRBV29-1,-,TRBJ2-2,CSVEGLADGELFF,TGCAGCGTTGAAGGGCTAGCAGACGGGGAGCTGTTTTTT
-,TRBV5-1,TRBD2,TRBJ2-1,CASSTGLAGPNNEQFF,TGCGCCAGCAGCACCGGACTAGCGGGTCCCAACAATGAGCAGTTCTTC
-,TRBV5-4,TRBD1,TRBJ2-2,CASSFGQGANTGELFF,TGTGCCAGCAGCTTCGGACAGGGGGCGAACACCGGGGAGCTGTTTTTT
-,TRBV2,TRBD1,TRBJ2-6,CASRSTGGPGANVLTF,TGTGCCAGCAGGAGCACAGGGGGACCTGGGGCCAACGTCCTGACTTTC